This section outlines one T cell receptor (beta chain) sequence together with its context. The record originates from a study of blood T cell repertoires in COVID-19. Study as a whole: From T cells, B-cell-depleted T cells, or PBMCs came the material, which was cDNA or gDNA.

The data were produced by immunoSEQ multiplex PCR, yet TCRdb's version contains in-frame clones alone and is incomplete. The sample holds tens of thousands of clones; around nine tenths are singletons and the top ten take less than 2%. Germline assignment: CDR1 SGHDN and CDR2 FVKESK. Trimming removed 2 bases from V and 6 bases from J, with 10 bases in between. The CDR3 length is 13 residues. Sequencing was carried out using peripheral blood. This chain connects TRBV14 to TRBJ1-1; D remains unclear. This TCR came from a woman aged 80 or over with active or convalescent COVID-19. CDR3 sequence reads: CASSQTEMAEAFF. The CDR3 DNA sequence: TGTGCCAGCAGCCAAACAGAGATGGCTGAAGCTTTCTTT. The full variable domain, completed using reference TRBV14 and TRBJ1-1, is EAGVTQFPSHSVIEKGQTVTLRCDPISGHDNLYWYRRVMGKEIKFLLHFVKESKQDESGMPNNRFLAERTGGTYSTLKVQPAELEDSGVYFCASSQTEMAEAFFGQGTRLTVV.